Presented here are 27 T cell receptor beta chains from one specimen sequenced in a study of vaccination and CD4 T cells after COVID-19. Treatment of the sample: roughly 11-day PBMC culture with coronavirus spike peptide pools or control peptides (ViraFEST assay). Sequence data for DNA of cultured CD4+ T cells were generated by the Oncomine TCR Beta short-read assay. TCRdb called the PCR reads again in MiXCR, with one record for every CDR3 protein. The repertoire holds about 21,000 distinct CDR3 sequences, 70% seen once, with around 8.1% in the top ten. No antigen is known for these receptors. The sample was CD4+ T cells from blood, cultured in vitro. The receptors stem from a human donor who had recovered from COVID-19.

The CDR3 nucleotides are TGTGCCAGCAGTCCCCAGGGAGGGAGGAATGAGCAGTTCTTC. It codes for CASSPQGGRNEQFF. This chain joins TRBV7-2 and TRBJ2-1, with 7 positions matching TRBD2. From germline, CDR1 is SGHTA and CDR2 FQGNSA. J was trimmed by 7 bases and V by 6 bases; bases with no gene match: 9. The CDR3 is 14 residues long.

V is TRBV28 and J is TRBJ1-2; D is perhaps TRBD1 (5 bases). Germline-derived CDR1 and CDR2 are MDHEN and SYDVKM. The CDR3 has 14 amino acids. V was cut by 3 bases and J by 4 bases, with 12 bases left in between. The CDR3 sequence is CASSFGGSRYGYTF. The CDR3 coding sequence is TGTGCCAGCAGTTTCGGGGGATCTCGCTATGGCTACACCTTC.

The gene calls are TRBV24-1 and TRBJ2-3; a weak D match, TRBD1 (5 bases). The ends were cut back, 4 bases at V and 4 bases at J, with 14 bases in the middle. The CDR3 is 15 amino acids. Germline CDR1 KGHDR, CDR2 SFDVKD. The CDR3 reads CATSDTGTRPDTQYF. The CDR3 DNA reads TGTGCCACCAGTGACACAGGAACTCGGCCAGATACGCAGTATTTT.

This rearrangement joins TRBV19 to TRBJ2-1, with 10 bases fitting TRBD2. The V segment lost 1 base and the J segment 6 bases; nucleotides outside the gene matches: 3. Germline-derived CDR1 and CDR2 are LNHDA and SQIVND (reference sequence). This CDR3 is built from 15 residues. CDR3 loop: CASSIAASGSNEQFF. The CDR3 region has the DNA TGTGCCAGTAGTATAGCGGCTAGCGGGAGCAATGAGCAGTTCTTC.

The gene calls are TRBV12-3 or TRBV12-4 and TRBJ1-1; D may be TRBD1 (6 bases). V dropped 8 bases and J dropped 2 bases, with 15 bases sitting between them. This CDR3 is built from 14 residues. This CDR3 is CASGTGQPNTEAFF. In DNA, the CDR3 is TGTGCCAGCGGAACAGGACAGCCTAACACTGAAGCTTTCTTT.

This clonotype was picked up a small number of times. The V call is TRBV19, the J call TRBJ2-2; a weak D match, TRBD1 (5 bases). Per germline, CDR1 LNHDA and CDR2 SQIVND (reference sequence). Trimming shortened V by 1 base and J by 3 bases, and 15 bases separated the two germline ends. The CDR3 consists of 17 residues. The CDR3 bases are TGTGCCAGTAGTATAGGCCCACAGGTAGGGGACACCGGGGAGCTGTTTTTT. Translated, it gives CASSIGPQVGDTGELFF.

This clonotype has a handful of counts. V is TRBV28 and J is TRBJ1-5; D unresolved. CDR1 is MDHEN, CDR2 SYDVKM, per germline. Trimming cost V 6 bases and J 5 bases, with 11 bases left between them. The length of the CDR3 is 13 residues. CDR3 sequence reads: CASSNTLHQPQHF. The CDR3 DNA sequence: TGTGCCAGCAGCAACACACTACATCAGCCCCAGCATTTT. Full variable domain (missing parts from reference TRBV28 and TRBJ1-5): DVKVTQSSRYLVKRTGEKVFLECVQDMDHENMFWYRQDPGLGLRLIYFSYDVKMKEKGDIPEGYSVSREKKERFSLILESASTNQTSMYLCASSNTLHQPQHFGDGTRLSIL.

The CDR3 DNA reads TGTGCCAGCAGCCTGGACAGGCCTAGTGTCCTGACTTTC. Protein product: CASSLDRPSVLTF. The genes are TRBV6-2 or TRBV6-3 and TRBJ2-6, with 7 bases aligning to TRBD1. Germline trimming cut 6 bases from V and 13 bases from J; bases unmatched to any gene: 9. Germline-derived CDR1 and CDR2 are MNHEY and SVGEGT. The CDR3 has 13 amino acids.

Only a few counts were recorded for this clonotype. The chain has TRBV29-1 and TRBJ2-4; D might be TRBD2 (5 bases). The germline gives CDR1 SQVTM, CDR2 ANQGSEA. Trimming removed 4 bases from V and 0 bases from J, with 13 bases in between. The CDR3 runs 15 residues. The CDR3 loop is CSVVAQALAKNIQYF. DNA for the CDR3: TGCAGCGTTGTAGCGCAAGCTCTAGCCAAAAACATTCAGTACTTC. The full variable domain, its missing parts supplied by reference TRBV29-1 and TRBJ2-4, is SAVISQKPSRDICQRGTSLTIQCQVDSQVTMMFWYRQQPGQSLTLIATANQGSEATYESGFVIDKFPISRPNLTFSTLTVSNMSPEDSSIYLCSVVAQALAKNIQYFGAGTRLSVL.

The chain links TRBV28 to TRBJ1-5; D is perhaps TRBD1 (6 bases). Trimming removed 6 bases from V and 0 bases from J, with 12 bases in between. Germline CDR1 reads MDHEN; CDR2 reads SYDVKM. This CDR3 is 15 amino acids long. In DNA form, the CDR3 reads TGTGCCAGCAGCTCGGACAGAAGTAGCAATCAGCCCCAGCATTTT. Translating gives CASSSDRSSNQPQHF.

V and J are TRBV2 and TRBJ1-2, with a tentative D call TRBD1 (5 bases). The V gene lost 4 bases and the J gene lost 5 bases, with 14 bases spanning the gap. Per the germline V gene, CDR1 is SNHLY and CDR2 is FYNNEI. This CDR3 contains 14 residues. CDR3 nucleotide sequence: TGTGCCAGCAGTGCAACGACAGCCCTTTATGGCTACACCTTC. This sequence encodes CASSATTALYGYTF.

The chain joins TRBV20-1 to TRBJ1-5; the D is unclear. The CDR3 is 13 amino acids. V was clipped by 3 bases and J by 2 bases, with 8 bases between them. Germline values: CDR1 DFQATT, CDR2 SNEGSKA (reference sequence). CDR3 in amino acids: CSARSGGNQPQHF. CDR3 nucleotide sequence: TGCAGTGCTAGGTCTGGCGGCAATCAGCCCCAGCATTTT.

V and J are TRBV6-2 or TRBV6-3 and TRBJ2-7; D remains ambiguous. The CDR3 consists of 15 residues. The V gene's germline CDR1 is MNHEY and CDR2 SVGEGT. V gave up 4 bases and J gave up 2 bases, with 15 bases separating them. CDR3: CASSWVAGSTYEQYF. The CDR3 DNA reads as TGTGCCAGCAGTTGGGTGGCAGGTTCTACCTACGAGCAGTACTTC.

The CDR3 here is CASSYSGAYNEQFF. The CDR3 DNA reads TGTGCCAGCAGTTATAGCGGAGCCTACAATGAGCAGTTCTTC. The chain recombines TRBV6-5 with TRBJ2-1; maybe TRBD2 (6 bases). This CDR3 comprises 14 residues. The V gene's germline CDR1 is MNHEY and CDR2 SVGAGI. The ends were cut back, 3 bases at V and 2 bases at J, with 8 bases in the middle.

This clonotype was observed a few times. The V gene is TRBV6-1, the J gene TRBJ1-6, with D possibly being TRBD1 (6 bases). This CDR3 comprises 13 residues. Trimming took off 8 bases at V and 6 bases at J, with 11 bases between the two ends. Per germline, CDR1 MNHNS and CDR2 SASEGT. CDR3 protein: CASLNRANSPLHF. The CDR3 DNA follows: TGTGCCAGCCTAAACAGGGCTAATTCACCCCTCCACTTT.

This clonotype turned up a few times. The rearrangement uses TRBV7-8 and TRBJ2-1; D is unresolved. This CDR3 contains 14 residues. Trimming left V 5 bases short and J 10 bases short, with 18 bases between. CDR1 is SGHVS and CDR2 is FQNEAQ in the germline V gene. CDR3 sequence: CASSLTDGRNEQFF. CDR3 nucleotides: TGTGCCAGCAGCCTTACAGACGGACGGAACGAGCAGTTCTTC. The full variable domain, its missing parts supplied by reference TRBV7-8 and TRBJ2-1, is GAGVSQSPRYKVAKRGQDVALRCDPISGHVSLFWYQQALGQGPEFLTYFQNEAQLDKSGLPSDRFFAERPEGSVSTLKIQRTQQEDSAVYLCASSLTDGRNEQFFGPGTRLTVL.

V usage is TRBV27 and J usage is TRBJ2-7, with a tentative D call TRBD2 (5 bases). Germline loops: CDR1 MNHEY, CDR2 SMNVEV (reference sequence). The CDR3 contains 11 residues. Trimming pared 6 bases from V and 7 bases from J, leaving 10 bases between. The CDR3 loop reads CASRRALEQYF. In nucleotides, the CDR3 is TGTGCCAGCAGGAGGGCGCTGGAGCAGTACTTC.

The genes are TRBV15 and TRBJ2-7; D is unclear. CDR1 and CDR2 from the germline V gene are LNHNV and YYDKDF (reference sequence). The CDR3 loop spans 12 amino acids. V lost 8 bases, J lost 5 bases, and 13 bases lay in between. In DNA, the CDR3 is TGTGCCACCGGCTACTCCTCAGACGAGCAGTACTTC. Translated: CATGYSSDEQYF.

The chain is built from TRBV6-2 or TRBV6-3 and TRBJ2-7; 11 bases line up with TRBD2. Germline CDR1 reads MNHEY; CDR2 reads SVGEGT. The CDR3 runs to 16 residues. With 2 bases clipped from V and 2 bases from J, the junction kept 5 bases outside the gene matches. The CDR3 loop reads CASSYPIAGGPYEQYF. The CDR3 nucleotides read TGTGCCAGCAGTTACCCGATAGCGGGAGGGCCCTACGAGCAGTACTTC.

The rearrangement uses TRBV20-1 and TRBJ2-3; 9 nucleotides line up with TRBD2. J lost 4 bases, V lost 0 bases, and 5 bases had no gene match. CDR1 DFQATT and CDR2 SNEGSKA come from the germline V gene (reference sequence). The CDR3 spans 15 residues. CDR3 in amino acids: CSARDSKREADTQYF. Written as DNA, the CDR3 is TGCAGTGCTAGAGATAGCAAGCGGGAGGCAGATACGCAGTATTTT.

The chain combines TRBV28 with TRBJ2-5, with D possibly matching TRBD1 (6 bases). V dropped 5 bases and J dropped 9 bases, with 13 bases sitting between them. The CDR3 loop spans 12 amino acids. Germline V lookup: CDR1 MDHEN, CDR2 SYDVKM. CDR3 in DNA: TGTGCCAGCAGTCCTTACAGGGTCTCCCAGTACTTC. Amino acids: CASSPYRVSQYF.

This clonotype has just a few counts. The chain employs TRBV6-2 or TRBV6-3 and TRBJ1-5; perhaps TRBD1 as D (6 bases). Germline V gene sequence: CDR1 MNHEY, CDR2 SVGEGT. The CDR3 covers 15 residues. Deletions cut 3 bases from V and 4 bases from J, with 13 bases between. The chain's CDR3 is CASSYTGQLNQPQHF. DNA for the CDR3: TGTGCCAGCAGTTATACAGGACAGCTGAATCAGCCCCAGCATTTT.

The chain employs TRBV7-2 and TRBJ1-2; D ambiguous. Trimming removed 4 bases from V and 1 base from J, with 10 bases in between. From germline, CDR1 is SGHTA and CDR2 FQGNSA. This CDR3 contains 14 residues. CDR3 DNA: TGTGCCAGCAGCTCCCACGGGCTTAACTATGGCTACACCTTC. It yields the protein CASSSHGLNYGYTF.

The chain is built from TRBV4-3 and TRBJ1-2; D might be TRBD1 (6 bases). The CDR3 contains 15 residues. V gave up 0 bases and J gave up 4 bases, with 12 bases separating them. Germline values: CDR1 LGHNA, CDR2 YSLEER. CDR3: CASSQERQAGYGYTF. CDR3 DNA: TGCGCCAGCAGCCAAGAACGACAGGCAGGCTATGGCTACACCTTC.

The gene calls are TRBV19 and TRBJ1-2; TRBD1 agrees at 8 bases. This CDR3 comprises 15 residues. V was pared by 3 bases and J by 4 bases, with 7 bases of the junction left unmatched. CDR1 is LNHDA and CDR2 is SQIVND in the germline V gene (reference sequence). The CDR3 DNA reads TGTGCCAGTAGTATCGGGGACAGGCGCCTCTATGGCTACACCTTC. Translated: CASSIGDRRLYGYTF.

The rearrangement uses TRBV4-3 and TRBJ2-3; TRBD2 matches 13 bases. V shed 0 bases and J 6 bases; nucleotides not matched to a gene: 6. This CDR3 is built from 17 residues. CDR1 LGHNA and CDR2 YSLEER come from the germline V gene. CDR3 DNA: TGCGCCAGCAGCCAAGAGCAGGGACTAGCGGGAATGGATACGCAGTATTTT. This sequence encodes CASSQEQGLAGMDTQYF.

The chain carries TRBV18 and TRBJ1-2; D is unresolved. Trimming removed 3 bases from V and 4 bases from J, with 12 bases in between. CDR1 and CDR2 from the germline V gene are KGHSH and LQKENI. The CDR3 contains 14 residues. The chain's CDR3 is CASSPEGRGYGYTF. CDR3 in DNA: TGTGCCAGCTCACCCGAAGGGAGAGGCTATGGCTACACCTTC.